One sample yielded the 24 T cell receptor beta chains listed below, sequenced in a study of breast tumors, draining lymph nodes, adjacent tissues. Axillary draining lymph nodes of breast cancer patients supplied the node samples. TCRdb called the multiplex PCR reads again in MiXCR, with one record for every CDR3 protein. The data contain around 190,000 distinct CDR3 sequences, roughly a third of them seen just once; the ten biggest clones take up about 3.9%. The sample comprised axillary lymph node tissue. The receptors derive from a female donor with breast cancer. Some clones in this sample may be carry-over from other donors' samples.

About this clonotype: A much larger clone lies one base from this, so it may be a read error. This chain connects TRBV18 to TRBJ2-6; tentatively, D is TRBD1 or TRBD2 (5 bases each). Deletions cut 0 bases from V and 0 bases from J, with 9 bases between. Looked up from germline, CDR1 is KGHSH and CDR2 is LQKENI. This CDR3 has 17 residues. In DNA, the CDR3 is TGTGCCAGCTCACCACCGGGACGACGCTCTGGGGCCAACGTCCTGACTTTC. The encoded protein is CASSPPGRRSGANVLTF.

The CDR3 is CASSANTGANQPQHF. CDR3 DNA: TGTGCCAGCAGCGCAAATACAGGGGCAAATCAGCCCCAGCATTTT. This rearrangement joins TRBV2 to TRBJ1-5; the match to TRBD1 covers 7 bases. Germline values: CDR1 SNHLY, CDR2 FYNNEI. The ends lost 6 bases at V and 4 bases at J; junction bases unmatched: 9. The CDR3 is 15 amino acids.

This clonotype was picked up many times. The rearrangement joins TRBV30 to TRBJ1-4, with a weak D call TRBD1 (5 bases). V was pared by 0 bases and J by 3 bases, with 14 bases between. Germline CDR1 GTSNPN, CDR2 SVGIG (reference sequence). CDR3 length: 16 amino acids. The DNA of the CDR3 is TGTGCCTGGAGTGTACGAGTCTGGGGACCTAATGAAAAACTGTTTTTT. Its protein product is CAWSVRVWGPNEKLFF. Using reference TRBV30 and TRBJ1-4 for the parts outside the CDR3, the full variable domain is SQTIHQWPATLVQPVGSPLSLECTVEGTSNPNLYWYRQAAGRGLQLLFYSVGIGQISSEVPQNLSASRPQDRQFILSSKKLLLSDSGFYLCAWSVRVWGPNEKLFFGSGTQLSVL.

This clonotype was observed at least ten times. J is TRBJ2-1 and V is TRBV7-9, with D perhaps TRBD2 (5 bases). The V and J ends lost 1 base and 7 bases respectively, with 11 bases between them. Germline-derived CDR1 and CDR2 are SEHNR and FQNEAQ (reference sequence). The CDR3 extends over 14 amino acids. The CDR3 region is CASSLGTSGNEQFF. The CDR3 DNA reads TGTGCCAGCAGCTTAGGCACTAGTGGGAATGAGCAGTTCTTC.

This chain uses TRBV6-1 with TRBJ2-1; D remains ambiguous. Germline CDR1 MNHNS, CDR2 SASEGT. V was cut by 2 bases and J by 4 bases, with 9 bases left in between. This CDR3 comprises 14 residues. In nucleotides, the CDR3 is TGTGCCAGCAGTGAACCCGACGTTTACAATGAGCAGTTCTTC. This encodes CASSEPDVYNEQFF.

The chain joins TRBV11-2 to TRBJ2-2, with a weak D call TRBD1 (6 bases). The germline V and J ends were trimmed by 4 bases and 5 bases, with 11 bases remaining between them. This CDR3 region has 14 residues. Germline V CDR1 and CDR2: SGHAT, FQNNGV. CDR3 sequence: CASSYGTSTGELFF. As DNA, the CDR3 is TGTGCCAGCAGCTACGGGACATCGACCGGGGAGCTGTTTTTT.

The chain recombines TRBV9 with TRBJ2-2, with 11 bases lining up with TRBD2. V shed 4 bases and J 1 base; nucleotides not matched to a gene: 3. Germline V gene sequence: CDR1 SGDLS, CDR2 YYNGEE. The CDR3 is 16 residues long. CDR3 coding DNA: TGTGCCAGCAGCTTTACTAGCGGGGGGAACACCGGGGAGCTGTTTTTT. This sequence encodes CASSFTSGGNTGELFF.

This clonotype was seen a few times. The V call is TRBV6-5, the J call TRBJ2-3; D unresolved. Germline assignment: CDR1 MNHEY and CDR2 SVGAGI. Trimming pared 6 bases from V and 4 bases from J, leaving 5 bases between. The CDR3 has 11 amino acids. The CDR3 bases are TGTGCCAGCAGGATAGCAGATACGCAGTATTTT. Protein product: CASRIADTQYF.

This clonotype was counted ten times or more. This sequence joins TRBV7-9 and TRBJ2-7; a possible D gene is TRBD2 (6 bases). Germline CDR1 reads SEHNR; CDR2 reads FQNEAQ (reference sequence). V was pared by 11 bases and J by 5 bases, with 16 bases between. The CDR3 covers 12 residues. The CDR3 region is CAGGSIADEQYF. The CDR3 DNA reads TGTGCCGGAGGGAGCATCGCCGACGAGCAGTACTTC.

As regards this clonotype: It may be a read error: a sequence one base away is much more abundant. The J gene is TRBJ2-7, the V gene TRBV6-1; D remains unclear. Trimming took off 0 bases at V and 5 bases at J, with 17 bases between the two ends. The CDR3 sequence is 16 residues long. In germline, CDR1 is MNHNS, CDR2 SASEGT. CDR3 region: CASSEASRSPTNEQYF. The CDR3 region has the DNA TGTGCCAGCAGTGAAGCGTCGCGGAGCCCTACCAACGAGCAGTACTTC.

With regard to this clonotype: The conserved final phenylalanine or tryptophan is absent from the CDR3, which likely points to a read error. The CDR3 bases are TGCGCCAGCAGCCAAGAGGGGAGGGGGCAGGGCTACACCCTC. As protein: CASSQEGRGQGYTL. The chain employs TRBV4-1 and TRBJ1-2; TRBD1 matches 7 bases. This CDR3 has 14 amino acids. Germline V gene lookup returns CDR1 MGHRA and CDR2 YSYEKL. The V and J ends lost 0 bases and 8 bases, in that order; junction bases with no gene match: 6.

On this clonotype: A read error may explain this, as a much larger clone is one base away. The chain has TRBV20-1 and TRBJ2-7; 7 bases align to TRBD2. Germline V lookup: CDR1 DFQATT, CDR2 SNEGSKA (reference sequence). The J segment lost 6 bases and the V segment lost 5 bases, leaving 16 bases of the junction unmatched. The CDR3 runs 15 residues. For the CDR3, the DNA is TGCAGTGCTGGATTTCACGACGGGACTACCGGCGAGCAGTACTTC. Its translation is CSAGFHDGTTGEQYF.

The rearrangement links TRBV10-3 to TRBJ1-2; D call uncertain. The CDR3 has 13 amino acids. Trimming pared 0 bases from V and 12 bases from J, leaving 14 bases between. Germline assignment: CDR1 ENHRY and CDR2 SYGVKD. In DNA, the CDR3 is TGTGCCATCAGTGAGTCGACGGCGGCTGGAAACACCTTC. This encodes CAISESTAAGNTF.

This clonotype occurred a few times. V and J are TRBV30 and TRBJ2-5; 7 nucleotides align to TRBD2. Per the germline V gene, CDR1 is GTSNPN and CDR2 is SVGIG (reference sequence). Trimming at V came to 5 bases and at J to 3 bases, leaving 9 bases not matched to a gene. The CDR3 is 14 amino acids. The CDR3, as DNA: TGTGCCTGGGCCGGGACTAACCTTGAAGAGACCCAGTACTTC. The encoded protein is CAWAGTNLEETQYF.

This clonotype was seen repeatedly, ten times or more. For the CDR3, the DNA is TGCGCCAGCAGCTTGCTTAGCTCTGGAAACACCATATATTTT. Protein product: CASSLLSSGNTIYF. The V call is TRBV5-1, the J call TRBJ1-3; D is undetermined. Per the germline V gene, CDR1 is SGHRS and CDR2 is YFSETQ. Trimming shortened V by 1 base and J by 0 bases, and 5 bases separated the two germline ends. This CDR3 spans 14 amino acids. Looking up the rest from reference TRBV5-1 and TRBJ1-3 gives the full variable domain: KAGVTQTPRYLIKTRGQQVTLSCSPISGHRSVSWYQQTPGQGLQFLFEYFSETQRNKGNFPGRFSGRQFSNSRSEMNVSTLELGDSALYLCASSLLSSGNTIYFGEGSWLTVV.

V and J are TRBV24-1 and TRBJ1-3; possibly TRBD1 for D (6 bases). The CDR3 consists of 14 residues. Trimming left V 7 bases short and J 3 bases short, with 12 bases between. Germline V CDR1 and CDR2: KGHDR, SFDVKD. The CDR3 sequence is CATRRGAFGNTIYF. The CDR3 region has the DNA TGTGCCACCAGGAGGGGGGCTTTTGGAAACACCATATATTTT.

This clonotype appeared many times. The rearrangement links TRBV7-6 to TRBJ2-5, with D perhaps TRBD1 or TRBD2 (5 bases each). Germline V CDR1 and CDR2: SGHVS, FNYEAQ. Trimming took 2 bases from V and 9 from J, leaving 25 bases between them. CDR3 size: 17 residues. CDR3 in amino acids: CASSLTPPRQGGEPQYF. DNA for the CDR3: TGTGCCAGCAGCTTAACGCCCCCTCGCCAGGGTGGGGAGCCCCAGTACTTC.

This clonotype was picked up many times. The rearrangement joins TRBV4-2 to TRBJ2-1, with TRBD2 matching 8 bases. J lost 5 bases, V lost 0 bases, and 9 bases had no gene match. Germline values: CDR1 LGHNA, CDR2 YNFKEQ. The CDR3 loop spans 17 amino acids. CDR3: CASSQDRGLEGHNEQFF. CDR3 DNA: TGTGCCAGCAGCCAAGATCGGGGACTAGAAGGGCACAATGAGCAGTTCTTC.

The chain carries TRBV4-2 and TRBJ1-4; the match to TRBD1 covers 9 bases. Germline values: CDR1 LGHNA, CDR2 YNFKEQ. Losses at the gene ends were 0 bases for V and 6 bases for J; bases not matched to a gene: 5. The CDR3 has 16 residues. As DNA, the CDR3 is TGTGCCAGCAGCCAAGAAAGGGGACAGGGAGATGAAAAACTGTTTTTT. Translation: CASSQERGQGDEKLFF.

This clonotype was counted at least ten times. The V and J genes are TRBV9 and TRBJ2-7; 10 nucleotides match TRBD2. Germline trimming cut 0 bases from V and 3 bases from J; bases unmatched to any gene: 3. The CDR3 runs to 15 residues. Germline CDR1 reads SGDLS; CDR2 reads YYNGEE. The CDR3 reads CASSVGEREGYEQYF. CDR3 in DNA: TGTGCCAGCAGCGTAGGAGAGCGGGAGGGCTACGAGCAGTACTTC.

There are many counts of this clonotype. This chain links TRBV5-6 with TRBJ2-5; maybe TRBD1 (6 bases). Germline V gene data show CDR1 as SGHDT and CDR2 as YYEEEE. The CDR3 covers 17 residues. The V end lost 0 bases, the J end lost 5 bases, and 20 bases lay between the germline ends. Here the CDR3 DNA reads TGTGCCAGCAGCTTGGGAGAAGACAGGTACTCCATGGAGACCCAGTACTTC. Residues: CASSLGEDRYSMETQYF.

The chain carries TRBV7-2 and TRBJ2-5; D perhaps matches TRBD2 (5 bases). The CDR3 contains 17 residues. V was shortened by 3 bases and J by 5 bases, with 22 bases between the two germline ends. CDR1 is SGHTA, CDR2 FQGNSA, per germline. The CDR3 DNA reads TGTGCCAGCAGCTTGGTCCGGGGTGAGGGTCAAGGGGAGACCCAGTACTTC. Its translation: CASSLVRGEGQGETQYF.

This clonotype was detected only a few times. The chain employs TRBV28 and TRBJ2-7, with TRBD2 matching 10 bases. Trimming removed 6 bases from V and 2 bases from J; junction bases left unmatched: 7. The CDR3 sequence is 15 residues long. Germline V gene sequence: CDR1 MDHEN, CDR2 SYDVKM. In nucleotides, the CDR3 is TGTGCCAGCAGGATGACTAGCGGGCGAACCTACGAGCAGTACTTC. It encodes CASRMTSGRTYEQYF. Complete variable domain (other parts from reference TRBV28 and TRBJ2-7): DVKVTQSSRYLVKRTGEKVFLECVQDMDHENMFWYRQDPGLGLRLIYFSYDVKMKEKGDIPEGYSVSREKKERFSLILESASTNQTSMYLCASRMTSGRTYEQYFGPGTRLTVT.

This clonotype was found many times. V usage is TRBV18 and J usage is TRBJ2-5; D is uncertain. Germline V gives CDR1 KGHSH, CDR2 LQKENI. CDR3 length equals 12 residues. The V and J ends lost 3 bases and 4 bases respectively, with 6 bases between them. CDR3 loop: CASSPDRETQYF. The CDR3 DNA follows: TGTGCCAGCTCACCGGATCGAGAGACCCAGTACTTC.